This passage covers 10 T cell receptor beta chains from one sample sequenced in a study of OX40 agonist ivuxolimab in advanced cancers. Here immunoSEQ multiplex PCR was the method, and the copy in TCRdb shows in-frame clones only, minus some. This repertoire shows about 19,000 clones, 80% to 85% found once; its top ten account for more than 3.5%. The source was CD4+ or CD8+ T cells sorted from blood, collected in a trial of the OX40 agonist ivuxolimab. Receptors originate from an adult with an advanced solid tumor such as melanoma, head and neck, liver or kidney cancer.

V is TRBV21-1 and J is TRBJ1-5. TRBV21-1 is shown as a pseudogene. The CDR3 loop spans 16 amino acids. The CDR3 here is CASSKVGLYSNQPQHF. In DNA, the CDR3 is TGTGCCAGCAGCAAAGTGGGACTTTATAGCAATCAGCCCCAGCATTTT.

This sequence joins TRBV28 and TRBJ2-2; D possibly matches TRBD1 or TRBD2 (5 bases each). This CDR3 is 17 amino acids long. With 3 bases removed from V and 3 bases from J, the gap between germline ends came to 17 bases. Looked up from germline, CDR1 is MDHEN and CDR2 is SYDVKM. CDR3 nucleotides: TGTGCCAGCAGTTTGGCAGGGAGAGGTAGGGACACCGGGGAGCTGTTTTTT. Encoded protein: CASSLAGRGRDTGELFF.

In its sample, this clone was seen a few times. The rearrangement links TRBV5-4 to TRBJ2-1; 7 bases align to TRBD2. The CDR3 totals 12 residues. Looked up from germline, CDR1 is SGHNT and CDR2 is YYREEE (reference sequence). V lost 4 bases to trimming and J lost 7 bases; unmatched junction nucleotides: 2. CDR3 in amino acids: CASSRGENEQFF. CDR3 bases: TGTGCCAGCAGCCGGGGGGAGAATGAGCAGTTCTTC.

The V gene is TRBV4-3, the J gene TRBJ1-4; no firm D call. Germline V CDR1 and CDR2: LGHNA, YSLEER. CDR3 size: 16 residues. Trimming took off 0 bases at V and 7 bases at J, with 15 bases between the two ends. The CDR3 coding sequence is TGCGCCAGCAGCCAAGATCGTCCCGGGGTTGCTGAAAAACTGTTTTTT. Translation: CASSQDRPGVAEKLFF.

The gene calls are TRBV19 and TRBJ2-5, with TRBD2 matching 8 bases. There are 14 residues in the CDR3. The J segment lost 0 bases and the V segment lost 6 bases, leaving 3 bases of the junction unmatched. Germline loops: CDR1 LNHDA, CDR2 SQIVND (reference sequence). As DNA, the CDR3 is TGTGCCAGTAGCCCACTAGCGGACCAAGAGACCCAGTACTTC. It yields the protein CASSPLADQETQYF.

By share, this clone ranks as medium-sized. The chain links TRBV7-6 to TRBJ1-5, with 7 nucleotides matching TRBD1. Germline CDR1 and CDR2: SGHVS and FNYEAQ. The CDR3 totals 13 residues. V shed 4 bases, J shed 7 bases, and the junction held 4 bases outside the gene matches. This CDR3 is CASSSDRDQPQHF. DNA for the CDR3: TGTGCCAGCAGCTCCGACAGGGACCAGCCCCAGCATTTT. Based on the CDR3 plus reference TRBV7-6 and TRBJ1-5, the full variable domain is GAGVSQSPRYKVTKRGQDVALRCDPISGHVSLYWYRQALGQGPEFLTYFNYEAQQDKSGLPNDRFSAERPEGSISTLTIQRTEQRDSAMYRCASSSDRDQPQHFGDGTRLSIL.

In its sample, this clone was seen once. The chain employs TRBV19 and TRBJ2-2, with D possibly called TRBD1 or TRBD2 (5 bases each). The CDR3 loop spans 14 amino acids. Looked up from germline, CDR1 is LNHDA and CDR2 is SQIVND (reference sequence). V shed 6 bases and J shed 3 bases, with 11 bases lying between them. The CDR3 loop reads CASRARGHTGELFF. The DNA for the CDR3 is TGTGCCAGTAGAGCTCGGGGCCACACCGGGGAGCTGTTTTTT.

The rearrangement joins TRBV5-6 to TRBJ2-5, with D possibly being TRBD2 (6 bases). Germline values: CDR1 SGHDT, CDR2 YYEEEE. V dropped 0 bases and J dropped 9 bases, with 15 bases sitting between them. There are 14 residues in the CDR3. As DNA, the CDR3 is TGTGCCAGCAGCTTGGGGGTGGGAGGAGCGGCCCAGTACTTC. Amino acids: CASSLGVGGAAQYF.

This clone was seen a single time. The rearrangement uses TRBV28 and TRBJ2-5, with TRBD1 identical over 11 bases. Germline V gene data show CDR1 as MDHEN and CDR2 as SYDVKM. After removal of 4 bases from V and 4 bases from J, the junction contained 5 bases not matched to a gene. This CDR3 has 15 residues. The CDR3 DNA reads as TGTGCCAGCAGTTCACCGGGACAGGGGGGAGAGACCCAGTACTTC. This codes for CASSSPGQGGETQYF. Filled out from reference TRBV28 and TRBJ2-5, the complete variable domain reads DVKVTQSSRYLVKRTGEKVFLECVQDMDHENMFWYRQDPGLGLRLIYFSYDVKMKEKGDIPEGYSVSREKKERFSLILESASTNQTSMYLCASSSPGQGGETQYFGPGTRLLVL.

This clone appeared once. The rearrangement joins TRBV28 to TRBJ1-5; 7 nucleotides agree with TRBD1. The CDR3 consists of 16 residues. CDR1 MDHEN and CDR2 SYDVKM come from the germline V gene. V lost 2 bases to trimming and J lost 4 bases; unmatched junction nucleotides: 8. The CDR3 bases are TGTGCCAGCAGTTTAGGGACAGCAGTAACTAATCAGCCCCAGCATTTT. Translated: CASSLGTAVTNQPQHF.